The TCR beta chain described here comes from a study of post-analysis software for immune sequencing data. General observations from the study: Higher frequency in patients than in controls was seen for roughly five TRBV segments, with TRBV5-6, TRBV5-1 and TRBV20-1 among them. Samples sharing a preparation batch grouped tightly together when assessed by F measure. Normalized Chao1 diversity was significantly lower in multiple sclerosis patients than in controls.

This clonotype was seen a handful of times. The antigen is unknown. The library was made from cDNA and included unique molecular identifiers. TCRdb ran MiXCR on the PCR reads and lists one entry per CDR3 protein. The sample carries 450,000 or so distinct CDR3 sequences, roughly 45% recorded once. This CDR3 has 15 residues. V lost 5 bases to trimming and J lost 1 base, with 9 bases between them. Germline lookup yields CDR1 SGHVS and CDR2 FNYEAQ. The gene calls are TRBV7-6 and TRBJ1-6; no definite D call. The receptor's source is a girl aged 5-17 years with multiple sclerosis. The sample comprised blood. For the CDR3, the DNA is TGTGCCAGCAGCCCGGGAGGGTCCTATAATTCACCCCTCCACTTT. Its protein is CASSPGGSYNSPLHF.